Listed here are 25 T cell receptor beta chains from one sample, sequenced in a study of preoperative IRX-2 immunotherapy in early breast cancer. Assay used: immunoSEQ multiplex PCR; TCRdb lists only in-frame clones, some missing. The table lists 39,000 or so clones, around three quarters of them singletons. Noted treatment: preoperative locoregional IRX-2 cytokine immunotherapy. The sample consisted of tumor tissue, taken after IRX-2 immunotherapy. The receptors were gathered from a human donor with breast cancer.

The chain joins TRBV5-1 to TRBJ2-5, with a weak D call TRBD2 (6 bases). Germline V gene sequence: CDR1 SGHRS, CDR2 YFSETQ. V gave up 5 bases and J gave up 5 bases, with 22 bases separating them. The CDR3 is made up of 16 amino acids. The DNA for the CDR3 is TGCGCCAGCAGGGAAGGAGCTAGCGCCCCCCGGGAGACCCAGTACTTC. It is translated as CASREGASAPRETQYF.

This clone came up once. CDR3 bases: TGCGCCAGCAGCTTGGAGCTAGCGGGAGTTGCTGAGCAGTTCTTC. Its protein is CASSLELAGVAEQFF. The rearrangement links TRBV5-1 to TRBJ2-1; 10 bases fit TRBD2. The CDR3 totals 15 residues. V lost 0 bases to trimming and J lost 9 bases; unmatched junction nucleotides: 6. CDR1 is SGHRS, CDR2 YFSETQ, per germline. Supplemented by reference TRBV5-1 and TRBJ2-1, the full variable domain reads KAGVTQTPRYLIKTRGQQVTLSCSPISGHRSVSWYQQTPGQGLQFLFEYFSETQRNKGNFPGRFSGRQFSNSRSEMNVSTLELGDSALYLCASSLELAGVAEQFFGPGTRLTVL.

The chain combines TRBV5-1 with TRBJ2-2; TRBD1 matches 7 bases. The V and J ends lost 4 bases and 8 bases, in that order; junction bases with no gene match: 8. The CDR3 contains 14 residues. The V gene's germline CDR1 is SGHRS and CDR2 YFSETQ. CDR3 coding DNA: TGCGCCAGCAGCCCAGACAGGGTGACGGGGGAGCTGTTTTTT. Encoded protein: CASSPDRVTGELFF.

The chain uses TRBV19 and TRBJ2-7; a possible D gene is TRBD2 (7 bases). In germline, CDR1 is LNHDA, CDR2 SQIVND (reference sequence). The V end lost 7 bases, the J end lost 5 bases, and 21 bases lay between the germline ends. The CDR3 is 15 residues long. The CDR3: CASTRGDVGGHEQYF. CDR3 DNA: TGTGCCAGTACCCGGGGGGACGTCGGGGGCCACGAGCAGTACTTC.

V is TRBV6-8 and J is TRBJ2-1, with 10 positions matching TRBD2. CDR3 length: 16 residues. Germline V CDR1 and CDR2: MNHGY, SAAAGT. Trimming cost V 0 bases and J 2 bases; bases outside gene matches: 1. The CDR3 spells CASSYSSGGAYNEQFF. Here the CDR3 DNA reads TGTGCCAGCAGTTACTCCAGCGGGGGGGCCTACAATGAGCAGTTCTTC.

The chain combines TRBV19 with TRBJ1-5, with a possible D match to TRBD1 (5 bases). The CDR3 sequence is 14 residues long. The V end lost 2 bases, the J end lost 6 bases, and 11 bases lay between the germline ends. From germline, CDR1 is LNHDA and CDR2 SQIVND (reference sequence). CDR3 residues: CASSIWGTGQPQHF. CDR3 coding DNA: TGTGCCAGTAGTATATGGGGGACGGGTCAGCCCCAGCATTTT. Looking up the rest from reference TRBV19 and TRBJ1-5 gives the full variable domain: DGGITQSPKYLFRKEGQNVTLSCEQNLNHDAMYWYRQDPGQGLRLIYYSQIVNDFQKGDIAEGYSVSREKKESFPLTVTSAQKNPTAFYLCASSIWGTGQPQHFGDGTRLSIL.

The chain uses TRBV1 and TRBJ1-4; the D call TRBD1 from the table was never checked on the DNA. TRBV1 is a known pseudogene. The CDR3 runs to 17 residues. The CDR3 DNA sequence: TGCGCCAGCAGCCAATTGGGGACAGACGCAACTAATGAAAAACTGTTTTTT. It is translated as CASSQLGTDATNEKLFF.

This chain links TRBV19 with TRBJ2-2; D possibly corresponds to TRBD2 (5 bases). There are 14 residues in the CDR3. V gave up 6 bases and J gave up 2 bases, with 10 bases separating them. Germline CDR1 reads LNHDA; CDR2 reads SQIVND (reference sequence). In DNA form, the CDR3 reads TGTGCCAGTAGAAGCGGTTTTAACACCGGGGAGCTGTTTTTT. This codes for CASRSGFNTGELFF.

The rearrangement links TRBV5-1 to TRBJ2-5, with D unclear. Germline V gives CDR1 SGHRS, CDR2 YFSETQ. V was shortened by 0 bases and J by 3 bases, with 9 bases between the two germline ends. This CDR3 is built from 14 residues. The CDR3 loop reads CASSLGLVKETQYF. The CDR3 coding sequence is TGCGCCAGCAGCTTGGGGCTAGTCAAAGAGACCCAGTACTTC.

This chain links TRBV19 with TRBJ2-5; TRBD2 aligns across 7 bases. CDR3 length equals 15 residues. V trimming: 9 bases; J trimming: 1 base; junction bases outside the gene matches: 11. Germline CDR1 reads LNHDA; CDR2 reads SQIVND (reference sequence). The CDR3 region is CASAIGDYAQETQYF. The CDR3 DNA is TGTGCCAGCGCAATTGGGGACTATGCCCAAGAGACCCAGTACTTC.

With respect to this clone: One end of the junction does not line up with germline, which may come from a read error. The V and J genes are TRBV6-8 and TRBJ2-7, with D possibly TRBD2 on 6 matching bases. The CDR3 has 13 amino acids. CDR1 MNHGY and CDR2 SAAAGT come from the germline V gene. CDR3 in DNA: TGTGCCACGTCGGGGACTCCCTCCTACAAGCAGTACTTC. Residues: CATSGTPSYKQYF.

J is TRBJ1-5 and V is TRBV10-2; a possible D gene is TRBD1 (6 bases). Trimming took off 4 bases at V and 2 bases at J, with 15 bases between the two ends. The CDR3 spans 16 residues. Germline assignment: CDR1 WSHSY and CDR2 SAAADI. The CDR3, as DNA: TGCGCCAGCAGTGGGGGATCGACAGGCGGCAATCAGCCCCAGCATTTT. Its protein is CASSGGSTGGNQPQHF.

This sequence joins TRBV5-1 and TRBJ2-1; D not resolved. Looked up from germline, CDR1 is SGHRS and CDR2 is YFSETQ. The V gene lost 2 bases and the J gene lost 0 bases, with 6 bases spanning the gap. The CDR3 has 14 residues. This CDR3 is CASSFESSYNEQFF. The CDR3 region has the DNA TGCGCCAGCAGCTTCGAGAGCTCCTACAATGAGCAGTTCTTC.

This chain connects TRBV5-1 to TRBJ2-7; TRBD1 agrees at 10 bases. This CDR3 contains 15 residues. CDR1 and CDR2 (germline): SGHRS, YFSETQ. V lost 7 bases to trimming and J lost 2 bases; unmatched junction nucleotides: 9. CDR3 sequence: CASGRGGQGTYEQYF. In DNA form, the CDR3 reads TGCGCCAGCGGTCGTGGGGGACAGGGGACCTACGAGCAGTACTTC.

This chain joins TRBV19 and TRBJ1-2, with a tentative D call TRBD1 (5 bases). Germline-derived CDR1 and CDR2 are LNHDA and SQIVND (reference sequence). The CDR3 covers 13 residues. V was pared by 7 bases and J by 3 bases, with 12 bases between. The DNA of the CDR3 is TGTGCCAGTAACAAAGGGGCAGACTATGGCTACACCTTC. It yields the protein CASNKGADYGYTF.

The chain couples TRBV19 to TRBJ2-3; TRBD2 aligns across 7 bases. Germline V gene lookup returns CDR1 LNHDA and CDR2 SQIVND (reference sequence). The CDR3 length is 14 residues. V trimming: 4 bases; J trimming: 3 bases; junction bases outside the gene matches: 4. The CDR3 DNA reads TGTGCCAGTAGTAGCGGACTAGTTACAGATACGCAGTATTTT. This sequence encodes CASSSGLVTDTQYF.

V is TRBV5-1 and J is TRBJ2-7, with D unresolved. This CDR3 is 14 amino acids long. Germline values: CDR1 SGHRS, CDR2 YFSETQ. V shed 1 base and J shed 2 bases, with 10 bases lying between them. The CDR3 coding sequence is TGCGCCAGCAGCTTGCAAGGAACCACCTACGAGCAGTACTTC. Amino acids: CASSLQGTTYEQYF.

The V and J genes are TRBV5-1 and TRBJ1-1; possible D gene TRBD1, 6 bases. This CDR3 spans 14 amino acids. Germline CDR1 SGHRS, CDR2 YFSETQ. Deletions cut 3 bases from V and 7 bases from J, with 16 bases between. CDR3: CASSSATGPVEAFF. CDR3 bases: TGCGCCAGCAGCTCGGCGACAGGCCCCGTTGAAGCTTTCTTT.

The chain uses TRBV11-3 and TRBJ2-1, with 9 bases identical to TRBD2. Trimming took 2 bases from V and 0 from J; bases not matched to a gene: 8. The CDR3 runs to 18 residues. Germline V gives CDR1 SGHNT, CDR2 YENEEA. The CDR3 nucleotides read TGTGCCAGCAGCTTAAGGAGTTTGCGGGGGGGCTCCTACAATGAGCAGTTCTTC. It encodes CASSLRSLRGGSYNEQFF.

The rearrangement uses TRBV5-1 and TRBJ1-4; no firm D call. Per the germline V gene, CDR1 is SGHRS and CDR2 is YFSETQ. The CDR3 is made up of 16 amino acids. V lost 3 bases and J lost 0, with 12 bases in between. Here the CDR3 DNA reads TGCGCCAGCAGCTATTCAGACCTATCAACTAATGAAAAACTGTTTTTT. Protein product: CASSYSDLSTNEKLFF.

The CDR3 protein is CASSMGASSGNTIYF. CDR3 coding DNA: TGTGCCAGTAGTATGGGGGCGAGCTCTGGAAACACCATATATTTT. V and J are TRBV19 and TRBJ1-3; TRBD1 is a possible D gene (6 bases). V gave up 3 bases and J gave up 0 bases, with 9 bases separating them. CDR1 LNHDA and CDR2 SQIVND come from the germline V gene (reference sequence). The CDR3 spans 15 residues.

This chain joins TRBV11-3 and TRBJ2-2, with D unresolved. The CDR3 runs to 17 residues. Deletions cut 5 bases from V and 0 bases from J, with 16 bases between. CDR1 SGHNT and CDR2 YENEEA come from the germline V gene. In DNA form, the CDR3 reads TGTGCCAGCAGCAAATATCCGCGCGGAGCGAACACCGGGGAGCTGTTTTTT. This codes for CASSKYPRGANTGELFF.

V gene TRBV5-1 combines with J gene TRBJ2-7; tentative D call: TRBD2 (6 bases). The ends were cut back, 7 bases at V and 8 bases at J, with 22 bases in the middle. The CDR3 runs 14 residues. In germline, CDR1 is SGHRS, CDR2 YFSETQ. Written as DNA, the CDR3 is TGCGCCAGCGCCTTGGAGGGATCTGCGGGTCAGCAGTACTTC. Its protein product is CASALEGSAGQQYF.

The rearrangement joins TRBV19 to TRBJ1-1; no definite D call. Trimming took off 8 bases at V and 2 bases at J, with 9 bases between the two ends. CDR3 length equals 12 residues. CDR1 is LNHDA and CDR2 is SQIVND in the germline V gene (reference sequence). The CDR3 DNA reads as TGTGCCAGTTTTAAAGAAAACACTGAAGCTTTCTTT. It translates to CASFKENTEAFF.

This chain joins TRBV6-8 and TRBJ2-1, with D uncertain. Germline V gene lookup returns CDR1 MNHGY and CDR2 SAAAGT. The V end lost 4 bases, the J end lost 7 bases, and 8 bases lay between the germline ends. The CDR3 has 12 amino acids. The CDR3 region has the DNA TGTGCCAGCAGTTCAAGATTGAATGAGCAGTTCTTC. Amino acid sequence: CASSSRLNEQFF.